The TCR beta chain under discussion was sequenced for a study of a mutant IDH1 vaccine in newly diagnosed glioma. Across the whole study: Initiation of the vaccine course occurred 4-6 weeks after radiotherapy alone, or alongside temozolomide cycles. V12 came at week 35, V13 at week 47.

To note about this clone: Antigen: not known.

Study conclusions and caveats: Alterations occurring in top peripheral T cell clonotypes seemed unrelated to pseudoprogression. The study observed vaccine-induced immune responses in approximately 93% of patients.

The CDR3 is made up of 14 amino acids. Trimming cost V 0 bases and J 1 base, with 7 bases left between them. The germline V gene encodes CDR1 SGHNT and CDR2 YYREEE (reference sequence). Sequencing used immunoSEQ multiplex PCR; TCRdb keeps in-frame clones, though not all of them. This repertoire shows fewer than 45,000 clones, 82% found once; its top ten account for 15% to 20%. The time point: week 47, end of study. The vaccine gave 300 ug of a 20-mer mutant IDH1 peptide subcutaneously per dose. The sequencing used PBMCs, collected from a glioma patient whose treatment included an IDH1 peptide vaccine. This chain links TRBV5-4 with TRBJ1-1, with D unresolved. This TCR was recovered from a man aged 18 to 30 with glioma. Some clones in this sample may be carry-over from other donors' samples. The CDR3 loop reads CASSLGEANTEAFF. CDR3 DNA: TGTGCCAGCAGCTTGGGGGAGGCGAACACTGAAGCTTTCTTT.